This T cell receptor beta chain appears in the sequencing data of a study of cytomegalovirus exposure and HLA in healthy donors. Whole-study results and caveats: TCR beta sequences reportedly predicted most subjects' HLA-A and HLA-B alleles accurately. Testing in vitro showed a few CMV-associated chains specific for CMV antigens. About 90% or about 30% of the time was how often most TCR beta V segments were productive, according to an earlier analysis.

A word on this clone: What it binds is not known.

The PCR was carried out with 60 Vbeta primers and 13 Jbeta primers. The repertoire was sequenced with immunoSEQ multiplex PCR; TCRdb's copy has only in-frame clones and lacks some. The top ten clones hold over 1.1% of a sample with over 150,000 clones, approximately 77% of them seen once. The source is a man aged 18 to 29 in good health and CMV-seronegative. Sequences were obtained from PBMCs.

Here the CDR3 DNA reads TGTGCCAGCAGCCTACGGGGATTCAACACTGAAGCTTTCTTT. It codes for CASSLRGFNTEAFF. The rearrangement joins TRBV11-3 to TRBJ1-1; D call uncertain. The CDR3 has 14 amino acids. In germline, CDR1 is SGHNT, CDR2 YENEEA. Deletions cut 5 bases from V and 2 bases from J, with 12 bases between.